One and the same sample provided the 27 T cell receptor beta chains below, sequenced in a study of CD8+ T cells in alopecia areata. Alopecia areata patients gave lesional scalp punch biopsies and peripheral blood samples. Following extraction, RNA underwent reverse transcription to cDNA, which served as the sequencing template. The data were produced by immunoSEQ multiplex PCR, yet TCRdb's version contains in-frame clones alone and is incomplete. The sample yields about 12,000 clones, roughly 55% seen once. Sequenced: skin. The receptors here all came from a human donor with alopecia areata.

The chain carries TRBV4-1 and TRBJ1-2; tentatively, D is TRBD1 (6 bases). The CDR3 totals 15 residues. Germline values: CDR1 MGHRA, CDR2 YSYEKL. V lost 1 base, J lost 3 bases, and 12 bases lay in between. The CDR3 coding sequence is TGCGCCAGCAGCCAAGCACAGGGCGAATACTATGGCTACACCTTC. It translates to CASSQAQGEYYGYTF.

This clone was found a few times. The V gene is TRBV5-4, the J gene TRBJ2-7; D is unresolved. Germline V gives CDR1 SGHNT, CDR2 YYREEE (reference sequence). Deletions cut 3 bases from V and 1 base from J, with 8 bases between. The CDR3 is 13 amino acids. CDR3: CASSWVISYEQYF. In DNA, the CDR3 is TGTGCCAGCAGCTGGGTCATTTCCTACGAGCAGTACTTC.

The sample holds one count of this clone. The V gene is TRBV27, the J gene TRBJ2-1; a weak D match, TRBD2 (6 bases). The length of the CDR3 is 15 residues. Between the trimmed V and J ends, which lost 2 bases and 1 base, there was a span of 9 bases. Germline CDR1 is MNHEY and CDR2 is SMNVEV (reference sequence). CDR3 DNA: TGTGCCAGCAGTTTACGGGGGAGTTCCTACAATGAGCAGTTCTTC. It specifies CASSLRGSSYNEQFF.

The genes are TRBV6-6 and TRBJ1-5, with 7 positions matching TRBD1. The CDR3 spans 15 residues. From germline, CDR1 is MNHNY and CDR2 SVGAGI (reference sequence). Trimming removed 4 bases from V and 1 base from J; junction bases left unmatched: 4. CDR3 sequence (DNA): TGTGCCAGCAGTTCCCCGGACAGGAGCAATCAGCCCCAGCATTTT. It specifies CASSSPDRSNQPQHF.

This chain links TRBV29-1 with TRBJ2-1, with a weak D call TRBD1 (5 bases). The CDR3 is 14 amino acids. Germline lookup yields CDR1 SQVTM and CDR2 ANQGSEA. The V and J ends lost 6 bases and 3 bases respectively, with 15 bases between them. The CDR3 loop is CSVPSKGYYNEQFF. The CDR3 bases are TGCAGCGTGCCCTCCAAGGGGTACTACAATGAGCAGTTCTTC.

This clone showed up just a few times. The CDR3 DNA follows: TGCGCCAGCAGCTTGAGGGGGCGCGAGACCAAAAACATTCAGTACTTC. Protein product: CASSLRGRETKNIQYF. The V and J genes are TRBV5-1 and TRBJ2-4, with 7 bases identical to TRBD1. Per germline, CDR1 SGHRS and CDR2 YFSETQ. V shed 1 base and J 2 bases; nucleotides not matched to a gene: 6. The CDR3 runs to 16 residues.

In DNA, the CDR3 is TGCAGCGTTGATATTGGGGGCGGATTGAACACTGAAGCTTTCTTT. Amino acid sequence: CSVDIGGGLNTEAFF. The chain combines TRBV29-1 with TRBJ1-1; tentatively, D is TRBD1 (6 bases). V was trimmed by 3 bases and J by 0 bases, leaving 14 bases between them. Germline V lookup: CDR1 SQVTM, CDR2 ANQGSEA. The CDR3 loop spans 15 amino acids.

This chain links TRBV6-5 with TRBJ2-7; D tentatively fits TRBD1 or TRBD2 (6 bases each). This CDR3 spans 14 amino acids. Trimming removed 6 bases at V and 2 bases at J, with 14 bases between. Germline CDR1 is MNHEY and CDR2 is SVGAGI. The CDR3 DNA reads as TGTGCCAGCAGACAGGGAGGTACGGCCTACGAGCAGTACTTC. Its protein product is CASRQGGTAYEQYF.

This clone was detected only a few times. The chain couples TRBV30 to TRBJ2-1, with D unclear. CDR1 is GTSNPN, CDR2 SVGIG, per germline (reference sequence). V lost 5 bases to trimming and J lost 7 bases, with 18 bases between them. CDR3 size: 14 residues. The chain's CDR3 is CAWSSFKRGNEQFF. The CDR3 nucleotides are TGTGCCTGGTCCTCTTTTAAGAGAGGTAATGAGCAGTTCTTC.

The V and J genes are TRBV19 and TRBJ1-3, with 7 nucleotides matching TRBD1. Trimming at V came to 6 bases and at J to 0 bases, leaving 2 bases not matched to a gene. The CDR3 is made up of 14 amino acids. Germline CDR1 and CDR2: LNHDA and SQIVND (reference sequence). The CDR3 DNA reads TGTGCCAGTAGCGGACAGGTCTCTGGAAACACCATATATTTT. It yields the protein CASSGQVSGNTIYF.

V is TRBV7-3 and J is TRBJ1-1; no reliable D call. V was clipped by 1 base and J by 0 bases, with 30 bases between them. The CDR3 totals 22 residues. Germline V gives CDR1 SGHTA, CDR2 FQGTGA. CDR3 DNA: TGTGCCAGCAGCTTAAAAGAGACACGTACTTTAAAACGTACGCAACTGAACACTGAAGCTTTCTTT. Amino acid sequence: CASSLKETRTLKRTQLNTEAFF.

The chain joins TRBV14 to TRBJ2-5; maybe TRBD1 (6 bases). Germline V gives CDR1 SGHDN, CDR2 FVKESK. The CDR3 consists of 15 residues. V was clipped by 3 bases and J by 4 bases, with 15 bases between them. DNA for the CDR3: TGTGCCAGCAGCCAGGGCAGGGGAAGAGGAGAGACCCAGTACTTC. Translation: CASSQGRGRGETQYF.

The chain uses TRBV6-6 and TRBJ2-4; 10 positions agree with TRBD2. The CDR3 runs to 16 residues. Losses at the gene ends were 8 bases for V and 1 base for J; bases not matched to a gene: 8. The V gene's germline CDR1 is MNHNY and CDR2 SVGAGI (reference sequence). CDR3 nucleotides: TGTGCCAGCCGGCAGCGGGAGGGCCCGGCCAAAAACATTCAGTACTTC. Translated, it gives CASRQREGPAKNIQYF.

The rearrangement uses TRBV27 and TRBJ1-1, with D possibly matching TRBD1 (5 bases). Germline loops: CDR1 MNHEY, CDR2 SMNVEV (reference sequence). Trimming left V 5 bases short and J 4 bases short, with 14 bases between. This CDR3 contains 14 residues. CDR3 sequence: CASSLGGGSTEAFF. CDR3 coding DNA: TGTGCCAGCAGTCTCGGGGGTGGATCCACTGAAGCTTTCTTT.

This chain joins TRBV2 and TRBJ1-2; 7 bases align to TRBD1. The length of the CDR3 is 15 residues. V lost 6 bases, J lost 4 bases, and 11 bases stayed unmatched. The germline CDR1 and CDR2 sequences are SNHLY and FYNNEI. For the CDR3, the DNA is TGTGCCAGCAGCGAAAACAGGGGAACTTCCTATGGCTACACCTTC. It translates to CASSENRGTSYGYTF. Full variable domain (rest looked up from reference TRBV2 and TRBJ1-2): EPEVTQTPSHQVTQMGQEVILRCVPISNHLYFYWYRQILGQKVEFLVSFYNNEISEKSEIFDDQFSVERPDGSNFTLKIRSTKLEDSAMYFCASSENRGTSYGYTFGSGTRLTVV.

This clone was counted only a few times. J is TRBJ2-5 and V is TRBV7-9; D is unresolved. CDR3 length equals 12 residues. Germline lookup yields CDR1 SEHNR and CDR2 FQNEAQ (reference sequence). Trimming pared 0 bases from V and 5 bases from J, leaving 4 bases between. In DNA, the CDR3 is TGTGCCAGCAGCTTAGCGAGGGAGACCCAGTACTTC. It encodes CASSLARETQYF.

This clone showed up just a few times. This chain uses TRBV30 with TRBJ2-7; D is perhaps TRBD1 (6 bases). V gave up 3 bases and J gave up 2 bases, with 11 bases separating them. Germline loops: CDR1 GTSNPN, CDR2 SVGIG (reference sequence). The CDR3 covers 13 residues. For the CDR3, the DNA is TGTGCCTGGAGCTTGGGGGCAGCCTACGAGCAGTACTTC. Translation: CAWSLGAAYEQYF. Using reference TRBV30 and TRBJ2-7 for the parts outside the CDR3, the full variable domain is SQTIHQWPATLVQPVGSPLSLECTVEGTSNPNLYWYRQAAGRGLQLLFYSVGIGQISSEVPQNLSASRPQDRQFILSSKKLLLSDSGFYLCAWSLGAAYEQYFGPGTRLTVT.

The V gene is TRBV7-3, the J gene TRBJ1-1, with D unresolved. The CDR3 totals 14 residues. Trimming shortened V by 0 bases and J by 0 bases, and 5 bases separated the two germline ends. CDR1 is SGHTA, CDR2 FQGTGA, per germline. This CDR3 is CASSLTLLNTEAFF. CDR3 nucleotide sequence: TGTGCCAGCAGCTTAACACTCCTGAACACTGAAGCTTTCTTT.

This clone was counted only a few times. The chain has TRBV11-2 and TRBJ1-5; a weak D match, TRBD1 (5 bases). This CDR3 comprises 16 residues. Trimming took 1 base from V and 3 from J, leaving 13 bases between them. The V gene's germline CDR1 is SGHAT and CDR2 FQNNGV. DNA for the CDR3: TGTGCCAGCAGCTTAGGTCCAGGGCGCATCAATCAGCCCCAGCATTTT. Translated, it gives CASSLGPGRINQPQHF.

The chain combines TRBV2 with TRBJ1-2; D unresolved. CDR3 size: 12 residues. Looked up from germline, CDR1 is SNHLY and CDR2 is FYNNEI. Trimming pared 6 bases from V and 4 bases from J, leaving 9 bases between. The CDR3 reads CASRGNSYGYTF. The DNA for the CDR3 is TGTGCCAGCAGGGGTAACAGCTATGGCTACACCTTC.

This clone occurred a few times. CDR3 sequence (DNA): TGTGCCAGCAGACAACAGGGGCTAGCTAACTATGGCTACACCTTC. Protein sequence: CASRQQGLANYGYTF. The chain employs TRBV6-6 and TRBJ1-2, with TRBD1 identical over 7 bases. V lost 6 bases to trimming and J lost 0 bases; unmatched junction nucleotides: 7. The CDR3 runs to 15 residues. Germline assignment: CDR1 MNHNY and CDR2 SVGAGI (reference sequence).

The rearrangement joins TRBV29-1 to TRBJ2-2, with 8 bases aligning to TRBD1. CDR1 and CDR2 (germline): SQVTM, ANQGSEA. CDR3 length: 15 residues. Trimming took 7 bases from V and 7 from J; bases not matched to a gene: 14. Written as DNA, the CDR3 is TGCAGCGCCACCGGACAGGGTGGGGATCACGGGGAGCTGTTTTTT. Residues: CSATGQGGDHGELFF.

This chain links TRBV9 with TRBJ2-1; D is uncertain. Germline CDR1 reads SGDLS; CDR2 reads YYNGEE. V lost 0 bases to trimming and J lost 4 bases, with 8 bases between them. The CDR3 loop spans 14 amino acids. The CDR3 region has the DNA TGTGCCAGCAGCGTAGAGTCAGCATACAATGAGCAGTTCTTC. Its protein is CASSVESAYNEQFF.

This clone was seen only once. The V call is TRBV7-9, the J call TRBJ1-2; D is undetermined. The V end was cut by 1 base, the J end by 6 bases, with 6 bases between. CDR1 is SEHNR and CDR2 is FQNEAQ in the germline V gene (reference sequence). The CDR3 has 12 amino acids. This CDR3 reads CASSLGKNGYTF. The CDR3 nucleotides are TGTGCCAGCAGCTTAGGGAAGAATGGCTACACCTTC. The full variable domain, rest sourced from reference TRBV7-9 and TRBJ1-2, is DTGVSQNPRHKITKRGQNVTFRCDPISEHNRLYWYRQTLGQGPEFLTYFQNEAQLEKSRLLSDRFSAERPKGSFSTLEIQRTEQGDSAMYLCASSLGKNGYTFGSGTRLTVV.

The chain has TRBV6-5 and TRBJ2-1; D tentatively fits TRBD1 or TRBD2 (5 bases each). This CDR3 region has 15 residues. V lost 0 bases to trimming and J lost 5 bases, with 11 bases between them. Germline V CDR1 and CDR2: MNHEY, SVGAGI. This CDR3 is CASSYSGAGNNEQFF. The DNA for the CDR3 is TGTGCCAGCAGTTACTCCGGGGCAGGGAACAATGAGCAGTTCTTC.

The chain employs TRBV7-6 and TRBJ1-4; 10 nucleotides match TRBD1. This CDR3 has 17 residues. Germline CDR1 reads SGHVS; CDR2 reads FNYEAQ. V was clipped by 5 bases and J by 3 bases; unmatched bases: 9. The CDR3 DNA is TGTGCCAGCAGCCACCGACGGACAGGGGGAGCTAATGAAAAACTGTTTTTT. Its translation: CASSHRRTGGANEKLFF.

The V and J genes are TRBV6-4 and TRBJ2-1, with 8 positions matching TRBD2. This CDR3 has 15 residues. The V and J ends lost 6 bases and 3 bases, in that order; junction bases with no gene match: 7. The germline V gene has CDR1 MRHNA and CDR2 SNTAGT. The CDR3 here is CASSPGSGSYNEQFF. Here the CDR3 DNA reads TGTGCCAGCAGCCCCGGAAGCGGGAGCTACAATGAGCAGTTCTTC.